This TCR beta chain was captured in a study of blood T cell repertoires in COVID-19. Across the whole study: COVID-19 samples collected from the United States, Italy and Spain covered acute and convalescent phases.

V was shortened by 3 bases and J by 5 bases, with 8 bases between the two germline ends. Looked up from germline, CDR1 is SGHVS and CDR2 is FQNEAQ. CDR3 size: 13 residues. For this clone: The sample carries other DNA sequences with the same CDR3.

The method was immunoSEQ multiplex PCR; TCRdb's version includes in-frame clones alone and lacks a portion of them. Here the sample spans more than 300,000 clones, about 89% being singletons. Material for sequencing was PBMCs or T cells enriched from blood (not recorded which). The receptor's source is a woman in her 40s who had been exposed to COVID-19. The rearrangement joins TRBV7-8 to TRBJ1-5; D is possibly TRBD1 (6 bases). Here the CDR3 reads CASSLDRDQPQHF. The CDR3 DNA sequence: TGTGCCAGCAGCTTGGACAGAGATCAGCCCCAGCATTTT.